A few counts support the clone carrying this T cell receptor (beta chain). The CDR3 runs to 14 residues. The germline V gene encodes CDR1 SGHVS and CDR2 FNYEAQ. J lost 7 bases, V lost 4 bases, and 7 bases had no gene match. This specimen comes from a study of T-cell reconstitution after alpha-beta-depleted transplantation in children. A TCRbeta library incorporating unique molecular identifiers was prepared. TCRdb reanalysed the PCR reads using MiXCR and keeps one entry per CDR3 protein. The table includes about 600,000 distinct CDR3 sequences, about 11% detected once. This TCR was sampled from a human donor who donated a stem cell graft to a child with acute myeloid leukemia. The rearrangement links TRBV7-6 to TRBJ2-1; TRBD1 matches at 7 bases. The specimen was PBMCs from the stem cell graft donor, collected from the stem cell graft. The DNA for the CDR3 is TGTGCCAGCAGCTCTCACAGGGGTCTGAATGAGCAGTTCTTC. Translated: CASSSHRGLNEQFF.